This TCR beta chain was sequenced in a study of cytomegalovirus exposure and HLA in healthy donors. Study results and limitations: Listed as cytomegalovirus-associated were over 150 TCR beta chains. Most observed TCR sequences were rare, whereas some public TCRs were detected in many donors. With high specificity and sensitivity, the classifier reportedly diagnosed cytomegalovirus status.

A remark on this clone: Its cognate antigen is unknown.

Per germline, CDR1 MDHEN and CDR2 SYDVKM. This CDR3 is 15 amino acids long. J lost 6 bases, V lost 7 bases, and 9 bases had no gene match. The method was immunoSEQ multiplex PCR; TCRdb's version includes in-frame clones alone and lacks a portion of them. The table records 80,000 to 100,000 clones, around nine tenths of them present only once. The donors were in the roughly 130-subject validation cohort, distinct from the roughly 600-subject first cohort. Sequenced input: PBMCs. The source of this sequence is a woman between 25 and 40 years old in good health and CMV-seronegative. The chain is built from TRBV28 and TRBJ1-1; 12 bases align to TRBD1. CDR3 amino acids: CASTTGGTGGPEAFF. In nucleotides, the CDR3 is TGTGCCAGCACCACAGGGGGGACAGGGGGCCCTGAAGCTTTCTTT.